This is a list of T cell receptor beta chains from one sample in a study of blood T cell repertoires in COVID-19. Sequencing used immunoSEQ multiplex PCR; TCRdb keeps in-frame clones, though not all of them. Altogether tens of thousands of clones are present, about nine tenths being singletons, with the ten largest covering around 0.47%. Sequenced material: peripheral blood. The receptors originated from a man aged 45-65 years with COVID-19, enrolled during active disease. Each CDR3 is given with its conserved first and last residue. Fields, in order: V gene, clone size, J gene, D gene, CDR3 protein, CDR3 DNA. A D gene is named only where the DNA matches it firmly. The listing skips clone size in some rows; elsewhere it reads once, few, many or a size class.

V: TRBV19; size: NA; J: TRBJ1-1; D: TRBD1; CDR3: CASSIRTGAVMNTEAFF; DNA: TGTGCCAGTAGTATTCGGACAGGGGCCGTTATGAACACTGAAGCTTTCTTT
V: TRBV5-6; size: NA; J: TRBJ1-1; D: NA; CDR3: CASSLVIGAGEAFF; DNA: TGTGCCAGCAGCTTGGTAATTGGGGCCGGTGAAGCTTTCTTT
V: TRBV7-2; size: NA; J: TRBJ1-3; D: NA; CDR3: CASSPLGGGNTIYF; DNA: TGTGCCAGCAGCCCTCTGGGGGGAGGAAACACCATATATTTT
V: TRBV2; size: NA; J: TRBJ2-5; D: TRBD2; CDR3: CASSRLAVQETQYF; DNA: TGTGCCAGCAGCCGACTAGCGGTCCAAGAGACCCAGTACTTC
V: TRBV6-2/TRBV6-3; size: NA; J: TRBJ1-1; D: NA; CDR3: CASSIRLGRMNTEAFF; DNA: TGTGCCAGCAGTATAAGGTTGGGGCGAATGAACACTGAAGCTTTCTTT
V: TRBV2; size: NA; J: TRBJ2-5; D: TRBD2; CDR3: CASSEFAGVSKTQYF; DNA: TGTGCCAGCAGTGAATTTGCGGGAGTGTCGAAGACCCAGTACTTC
V: TRBV28; size: NA; J: TRBJ2-7; D: NA; CDR3: CASSFLTDGGYEQYF; DNA: TGTGCCAGCAGTTTTCTTACGGACGGGGGTTACGAGCAGTACTTC
V: TRBV27; size: NA; J: TRBJ2-5; D: TRBD1; CDR3: CASSLSARGQETQYF; DNA: TGTGCCAGCAGTTTATCGGCCAGGGGGCAAGAGACCCAGTACTTC
V: TRBV11-2; size: NA; J: TRBJ2-7; D: TRBD2; CDR3: CASSPFKRTLSGRRGEQYF; DNA: TGTGCCAGCAGCCCGTTTAAGCGGACATTAAGCGGGAGAAGAGGCGAGCAGTACTTC
V: TRBV6-5; size: NA; J: TRBJ1-1; D: TRBD1; CDR3: CAVLRGMNTEAFF; DNA: TGTGCCGTTCTCAGGGGGATGAACACTGAAGCTTTCTTT
V: TRBV5-6; size: NA; J: TRBJ2-1; D: TRBD2; CDR3: CASSLVLAGGSEQFF; DNA: TGTGCCAGCAGCTTGGTTCTAGCGGGAGGATCTGAGCAGTTCTTC
V: TRBV18; size: NA; J: TRBJ1-2; D: NA; CDR3: CASSLDSSPNYGYTF; DNA: TGTGCCAGCTCTCTCGACAGTTCTCCTAACTATGGCTACACCTTC
V: TRBV18; size: few; J: TRBJ2-7; D: NA; CDR3: CASSPPAGNEQYF; DNA: TGTGCCAGCTCACCACCGGCAGGGAACGAGCAGTACTTC
V: TRBV2; size: NA; J: TRBJ1-2; D: TRBD1; CDR3: CASRRDRGQDGYTF; DNA: TGTGCCAGCAGGAGGGACAGGGGGCAGGATGGCTACACCTTC
V: TRBV9; size: NA; J: TRBJ2-7; D: TRBD1; CDR3: CASSASAGTGVYEQYF; DNA: TGTGCCAGCAGCGCCTCAGCCGGGACAGGGGTATACGAGCAGTACTTC
V: TRBV5-6; size: once; J: TRBJ2-1; D: NA; CDR3: CASSLGGYNEQFF; DNA: TGTGCCAGCAGCTTGGGAGGTTACAATGAGCAGTTCTTC
V: TRBV5-5; size: NA; J: TRBJ2-2; D: TRBD1; CDR3: CASSLTRATGVHTGELFF; DNA: TGTGCCAGCAGCTTAACGCGGGCAACAGGGGTGCACACCGGGGAGCTGTTTTTT
V: TRBV2; size: NA; J: TRBJ1-1; D: NA; CDR3: CASSAWNTEAFF; DNA: TGTGCCAGCAGCGCGTGGAACACTGAAGCTTTCTTT
V: TRBV6-5; size: NA; J: TRBJ2-5; D: NA; CDR3: CASSSVYQDSQETQYF; DNA: TGTGCCAGCAGTTCCGTCTACCAAGACAGCCAAGAGACCCAGTACTTC
V: TRBV29-1; size: NA; J: TRBJ2-1; D: TRBD2; CDR3: CSVEPSSGRGGEQFF; DNA: TGCAGCGTTGAACCCTCTAGCGGGCGGGGGGGTGAGCAGTTCTTC
V: TRBV7-2; size: NA; J: TRBJ2-3; D: NA; CDR3: CASSRNTDTQYF; DNA: TGTGCCAGCAGCCGTAACACAGATACGCAGTATTTT
V: TRBV5-1; size: NA; J: TRBJ1-2; D: NA; CDR3: CASSTGWRGRANYGYTF; DNA: TGCGCCAGCAGCACTGGCTGGCGGGGGCGCGCTAACTATGGCTACACCTTC
V: TRBV4-3; size: NA; J: TRBJ2-2; D: NA; CDR3: CASSQDPPPETGELFF; DNA: TGCGCCAGCAGCCAAGATCCCCCTCCGGAGACCGGGGAGCTGTTTTTT
V: TRBV2; size: NA; J: TRBJ2-7; D: NA; CDR3: CASTYLGEGDQEQYF; DNA: TGTGCCAGCACATATTTGGGGGAGGGGGACCAAGAGCAGTACTTC
V: TRBV6-6; size: NA; J: TRBJ1-2; D: TRBD1; CDR3: CASGAWDRGGGGYTF; DNA: TGTGCCAGTGGGGCCTGGGACAGGGGAGGCGGTGGCTACACCTTC
V: TRBV9; size: NA; J: TRBJ2-5; D: NA; CDR3: CASSVDHGNQETQYF; DNA: TGTGCCAGCAGCGTAGATCACGGGAACCAAGAGACCCAGTACTTC
V: TRBV6-6; size: NA; J: TRBJ2-7; D: TRBD1; CDR3: CASSYTGEYEQYF; DNA: TGTGCCAGCAGTTACACAGGGGAATACGAGCAGTACTTC
V: TRBV27; size: NA; J: TRBJ1-2; D: NA; CDR3: CASSSARPFYGYTF; DNA: TGTGCCAGCAGCTCGGCCAGGCCCTTCTATGGCTACACCTTC
V: TRBV7-7; size: NA; J: TRBJ2-5; D: NA; CDR3: CASSRLGTRETQYF; DNA: TGTGCTAGCAGCCGACTCGGGACACGGGAGACCCAGTACTTC
V: TRBV7-9; size: NA; J: TRBJ2-5; D: TRBD1; CDR3: CASSLVDRGQETQYF; DNA: TGTGCCAGCAGCTTAGTGGACAGGGGCCAAGAGACCCAGTACTTC
V: TRBV6-2/TRBV6-3; size: once; J: TRBJ2-1; D: TRBD2; CDR3: CASSYSSLAGVHNEQFF; DNA: TGTGCCAGCAGTTACTCGAGTCTAGCGGGAGTCCACAATGAGCAGTTCTTC
V: TRBV19; size: NA; J: TRBJ2-3; D: TRBD2; CDR3: CASSLRPGLAGVGDTQYF; DNA: TGTGCCAGTAGTCTCCGACCGGGACTAGCGGGAGTAGGAGATACGCAGTATTTT
V: TRBV5-1; size: once; J: TRBJ1-2; D: NA; CDR3: CASSLGGGAPLSYGYTF; DNA: TGCGCCAGCAGCTTGGGGGGCGGGGCCCCCCTAAGCTATGGCTACACCTTC
V: TRBV5-1; size: NA; J: TRBJ1-2; D: NA; CDR3: CASSLDRSGINGYTF; DNA: TGCGCCAGCAGCTTGGACCGTAGCGGGATTAATGGCTACACCTTC
V: TRBV7-9; size: NA; J: TRBJ2-1; D: TRBD2; CDR3: CASSTGLADNEQFF; DNA: TGTGCCAGCAGCACGGGACTAGCGGACAATGAGCAGTTCTTC
V: TRBV6-1; size: NA; J: TRBJ1-4; D: NA; CDR3: CASSDTYGQSLF; DNA: TGTGCCAGCAGTGATACTTATGGACAATCCCTTTTT